The 21 T cell receptor beta chains given below trace back to one sample, sequenced in a study of identifying expanded T cells in peripheral blood. This table comes from immunoSEQ multiplex PCR, and its TCRdb copy is limited to in-frame clones, with some not included. The data show about 100,000 clones, around nine tenths seen once. Sequenced input: blood. These receptors all come from a person aged 18 to 69 in good health.

Here the CDR3 reads CAISGQPADTQYF. Written as DNA, the CDR3 is TGTGCCATCAGTGGACAGCCCGCAGATACGCAGTATTTT. This chain connects TRBV10-3 to TRBJ2-3, with D perhaps TRBD1 (5 bases). V was cut by 4 bases and J by 4 bases, with 9 bases left in between. CDR3 size: 13 residues. Germline lookup yields CDR1 ENHRY and CDR2 SYGVKD.

The rearrangement uses TRBV30 and TRBJ2-7, with D unclear. Germline CDR1 GTSNPN, CDR2 SVGIG (reference sequence). V dropped 3 bases and J dropped 0 bases, with 12 bases sitting between them. CDR3 length equals 14 residues. CDR3 sequence (DNA): TGTGCCTGGAGCTTAGACGCGCACTCCTACGAGCAGTACTTC. This sequence encodes CAWSLDAHSYEQYF.

This clone came up once. One end of the junction fails to match germline, which may point to a read error. The chain employs TRBV15 and TRBJ2-1, with D hard to call. The germline gives CDR1 LNHNV, CDR2 YYDKDF (reference sequence). The CDR3 runs 12 residues. CDR3 region: CATSRPYNEQFF. The CDR3 DNA follows: TGTGCCACCAGCAGACCCTATAATGAGCAGTTCTTC.

This clone appeared a single time. V and J are TRBV7-2 and TRBJ2-7; 11 bases are a match to TRBD2. Germline CDR1 is SGHTA and CDR2 is FQGNSA. The CDR3 consists of 14 residues. With 5 bases clipped from V and 4 bases from J, the junction kept 4 bases outside the gene matches. In nucleotides, the CDR3 is TGTGCCAGCAGCGTTAGCGGGGGGGGGTACGAGCAGTACTTC. Protein sequence: CASSVSGGGYEQYF.

The rearrangement uses TRBV7-8 and TRBJ2-7; the D is unclear. V was trimmed by 3 bases and J by 5 bases, leaving 11 bases between them. The CDR3 consists of 13 residues. Germline CDR1 and CDR2: SGHVS and FQNEAQ. The CDR3: CASSFRWDNEQYF. DNA of the CDR3: TGTGCCAGCAGCTTTAGATGGGATAACGAGCAGTACTTC.

V gene TRBV7-9 combines with J gene TRBJ2-1, with 9 bases identical to TRBD2. Germline loops: CDR1 SEHNR, CDR2 FQNEAQ (reference sequence). J was trimmed by 0 bases and V by 5 bases; bases with no gene match: 2. This CDR3 spans 15 amino acids. CDR3 bases: TGTGCCAGCAGCGGTAGCGGGAGCTCCTACAATGAGCAGTTCTTC. It translates to CASSGSGSSYNEQFF. Drawing the rest from reference TRBV7-9 and TRBJ2-1, the complete variable domain is DTGVSQNPRHKITKRGQNVTFRCDPISEHNRLYWYRQTLGQGPEFLTYFQNEAQLEKSRLLSDRFSAERPKGSFSTLEIQRTEQGDSAMYLCASSGSGSSYNEQFFGPGTRLTVL.

The V and J genes are TRBV4-1 and TRBJ1-2; D remains ambiguous. CDR1 and CDR2 (germline): MGHRA, YSYEKL. The ends were cut back, 0 bases at V and 13 bases at J, with 15 bases in the middle. The CDR3 has 13 amino acids. The CDR3 DNA sequence: TGCGCCAGCAGCCAAGATCGGGTGAGGGAATCCACCTTC. Protein product: CASSQDRVRESTF.

The chain couples TRBV14 to TRBJ1-2; TRBD1 is a possible D gene (5 bases). The CDR3 sequence is 12 residues long. Per the germline V gene, CDR1 is SGHDN and CDR2 is FVKESK. The V end lost 4 bases, the J end lost 7 bases, and 10 bases lay between the germline ends. CDR3 residues: CASSPGKGGYTF. The CDR3 DNA sequence: TGTGCCAGCAGCCCAGGGAAAGGTGGCTACACCTTC.

The chain couples TRBV18 to TRBJ1-5; tentatively, D is TRBD1 (5 bases). The CDR3 covers 13 residues. Trimming left V 3 bases short and J 5 bases short, with 8 bases between. CDR1 is KGHSH, CDR2 LQKENI, per germline. The CDR3, as DNA: TGTGCCAGCTCACCTCAAGGGGATCAGCCCCAGCATTTT. It yields the protein CASSPQGDQPQHF.

The V call is TRBV9, the J call TRBJ2-1, with D perhaps assigned TRBD1 or TRBD2 (6 bases each). The CDR3 runs 17 residues. Germline V gene lookup returns CDR1 SGDLS and CDR2 YYNGEE. With 4 bases removed from V and 8 bases from J, the gap between germline ends came to 25 bases. The CDR3 sequence: CASSTPREGGPSDEQFF. The CDR3 DNA is TGTGCCAGCAGCACCCCCCGGGAAGGGGGGCCTTCTGATGAGCAGTTCTTC.

The rearrangement links TRBV6-1 to TRBJ1-6; D is ambiguous. V gave up 3 bases and J gave up 7 bases, with 13 bases separating them. The CDR3 runs 15 residues. Germline V gene sequence: CDR1 MNHNS, CDR2 SASEGT. CDR3 sequence: CASSDVYQLNSPLHF. The CDR3 coding sequence is TGTGCCAGCAGTGACGTATACCAACTCAATTCACCCCTCCACTTT.

The V call is TRBV7-2, the J call TRBJ1-6, with D tentatively TRBD1 (5 bases). V was clipped by 8 bases and J by 7 bases, with 24 bases between them. CDR1 and CDR2 from the germline V gene are SGHTA and FQGNSA. CDR3 length: 17 residues. CDR3 bases: TGTGCCAGCGGGAAAACTAACGGGGACGGCAAAAATTCACCCCTCCACTTT. It translates to CASGKTNGDGKNSPLHF.

The V gene is TRBV10-3, the J gene TRBJ1-2; the D is unclear. This CDR3 is 13 amino acids long. In germline, CDR1 is ENHRY, CDR2 SYGVKD. The germline V and J ends were trimmed by 0 bases and 8 bases, with 10 bases remaining between them. Here the CDR3 reads CAISESERVGYTF. The CDR3, as DNA: TGTGCCATCAGTGAGTCGGAGCGGGTCGGCTACACCTTC.

The rearrangement uses TRBV2 and TRBJ2-3; 7 bases align to TRBD1. V was pared by 5 bases and J by 0 bases, with 5 bases of the junction left unmatched. This CDR3 spans 15 amino acids. The germline V gene has CDR1 SNHLY and CDR2 FYNNEI. The CDR3 loop reads CASSSGTASTDTQYF. Here the CDR3 DNA reads TGTGCCAGCAGTTCCGGGACAGCCAGCACAGATACGCAGTATTTT.

The gene calls are TRBV5-6 and TRBJ2-1, with D possibly matching TRBD2 (6 bases). This CDR3 has 12 amino acids. Germline V gene sequence: CDR1 SGHDT, CDR2 YYEEEE. The V end lost 2 bases, the J end lost 9 bases, and 9 bases lay between the germline ends. The chain's CDR3 is CASSFRGSEQFF. The CDR3, as DNA: TGTGCCAGCAGCTTCCGGGGGAGTGAGCAGTTCTTC.

The DNA for the CDR3 is TGTGCCAGCTCCCCCGGGGGCTCTAGCTCCTACGAGCAGTACTTC. Protein product: CASSPGGSSSYEQYF. V is TRBV18 and J is TRBJ2-7, with D perhaps being TRBD1 or TRBD2 (6 bases each). Germline values: CDR1 KGHSH, CDR2 LQKENI. V gave up 6 bases and J gave up 0 bases, with 15 bases separating them. This CDR3 has 15 residues.

The V call is TRBV7-2, the J call TRBJ2-5; D unclear. CDR1 is SGHTA and CDR2 is FQGNSA in the germline V gene. V lost 2 bases and J 2 bases, leaving 3 bases between the germline ends. CDR3 length: 12 amino acids. The chain's CDR3 is CASSLRQETQYF. The CDR3 region has the DNA TGTGCCAGCAGCTTAAGGCAAGAGACCCAGTACTTC.

The rearrangement uses TRBV19 and TRBJ1-2, with 9 bases identical to TRBD1. V was clipped by 5 bases and J by 10 bases; unmatched bases: 14. This CDR3 is built from 15 residues. Germline CDR1 is LNHDA and CDR2 is SQIVND (reference sequence). The CDR3 sequence is CASSSHPTGGADYTF. For the CDR3, the DNA is TGTGCCAGTAGTTCACACCCTACAGGGGGCGCCGACTACACCTTC.

The CDR3 loop reads CASSQEGFTDTQYF. CDR3 in DNA: TGCGCCAGCAGCCAAGAAGGGTTCACAGATACGCAGTATTTT. This chain uses TRBV4-3 with TRBJ2-3; D is uncertain. V was pared by 0 bases and J by 2 bases, with 6 bases between. Germline V CDR1 and CDR2: LGHNA, YSLEER. The CDR3 spans 14 residues.

The V and J genes are TRBV7-8 and TRBJ1-6; the D is unclear. Trimming took 1 base from V and 14 from J, leaving 12 bases between them. The germline V gene encodes CDR1 SGHVS and CDR2 FQNEAQ. CDR3 length equals 13 residues. The CDR3 protein is CASSLGPTKALHF. The CDR3 region has the DNA TGTGCCAGCAGCTTAGGGCCGACTAAGGCCCTCCACTTT.

The chain couples TRBV19 to TRBJ1-2; 9 bases fit TRBD1. Germline CDR1 and CDR2: LNHDA and SQIVND (reference sequence). The CDR3 is 14 amino acids. J was trimmed by 4 bases and V by 6 bases; bases with no gene match: 6. The CDR3 nucleotides are TGTGCCAGTAGGAACAGGGGGCCTCGCTATGGCTACACCTTC. Its protein product is CASRNRGPRYGYTF.